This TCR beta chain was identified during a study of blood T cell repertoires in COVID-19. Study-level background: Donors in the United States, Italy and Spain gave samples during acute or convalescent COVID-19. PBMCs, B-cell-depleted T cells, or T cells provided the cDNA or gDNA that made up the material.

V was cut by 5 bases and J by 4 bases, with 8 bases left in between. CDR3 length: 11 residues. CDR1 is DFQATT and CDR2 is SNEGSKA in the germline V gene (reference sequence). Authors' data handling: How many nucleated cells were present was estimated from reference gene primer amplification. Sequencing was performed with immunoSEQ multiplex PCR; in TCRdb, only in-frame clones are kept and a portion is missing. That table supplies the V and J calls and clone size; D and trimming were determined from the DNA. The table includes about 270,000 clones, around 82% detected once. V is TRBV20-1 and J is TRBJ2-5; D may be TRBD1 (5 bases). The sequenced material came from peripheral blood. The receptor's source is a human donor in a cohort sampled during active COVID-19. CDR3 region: CSASRVETQYF. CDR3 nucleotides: TGCAGTGCTTCCAGGGTAGAGACCCAGTACTTC.